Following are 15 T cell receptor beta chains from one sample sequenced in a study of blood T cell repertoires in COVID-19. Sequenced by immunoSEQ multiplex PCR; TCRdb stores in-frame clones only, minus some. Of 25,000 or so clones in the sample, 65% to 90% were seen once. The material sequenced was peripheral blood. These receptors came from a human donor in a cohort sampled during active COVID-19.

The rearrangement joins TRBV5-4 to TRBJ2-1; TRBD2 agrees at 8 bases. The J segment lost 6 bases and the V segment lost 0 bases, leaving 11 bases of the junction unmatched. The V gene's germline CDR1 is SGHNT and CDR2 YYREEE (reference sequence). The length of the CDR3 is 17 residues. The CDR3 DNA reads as TGTGCCAGCAGCTTGGGGGTGGTACTAGCGGTACGCAATGAGCAGTTCTTC. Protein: CASSLGVVLAVRNEQFF.

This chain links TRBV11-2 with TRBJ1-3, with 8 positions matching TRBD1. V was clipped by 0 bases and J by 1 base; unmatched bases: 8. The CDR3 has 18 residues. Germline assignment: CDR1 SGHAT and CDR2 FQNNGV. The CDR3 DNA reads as TGTGCCAGCAGCTTAGACAGGGGGCATCGTGCTTCTGGAAACACCATATATTTT. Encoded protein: CASSLDRGHRASGNTIYF. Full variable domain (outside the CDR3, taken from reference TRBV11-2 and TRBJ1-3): EAGVAQSPRYKIIEKRQSVAFWCNPISGHATLYWYQQILGQGPKLLIQFQNNGVVDDSQLPKDRFSAERLKGVDSTLKIQPAKLEDSAVYLCASSLDRGHRASGNTIYFGEGSWLTVV.

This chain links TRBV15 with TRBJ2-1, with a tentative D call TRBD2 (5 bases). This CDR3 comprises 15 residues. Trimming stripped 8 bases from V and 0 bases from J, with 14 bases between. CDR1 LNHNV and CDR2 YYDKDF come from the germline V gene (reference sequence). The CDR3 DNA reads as TGTGCCACCGAAGCGGAGTATAGCTCCTACAATGAGCAGTTCTTC. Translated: CATEAEYSSYNEQFF.

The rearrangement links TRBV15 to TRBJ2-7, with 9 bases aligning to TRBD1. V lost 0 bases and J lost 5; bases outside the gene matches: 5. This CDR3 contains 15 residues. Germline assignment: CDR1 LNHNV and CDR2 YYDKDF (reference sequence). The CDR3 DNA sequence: TGTGCCACCAGCAGAGAGTGGACAGGGGCCCACGAGCAGTACTTC. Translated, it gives CATSREWTGAHEQYF.

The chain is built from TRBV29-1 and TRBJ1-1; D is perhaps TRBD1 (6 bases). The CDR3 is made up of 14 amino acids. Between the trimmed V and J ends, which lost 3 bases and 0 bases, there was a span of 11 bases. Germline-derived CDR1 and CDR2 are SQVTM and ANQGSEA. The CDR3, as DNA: TGCAGCGTTGAGCCACAGGGATTGAACACTGAAGCTTTCTTT. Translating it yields CSVEPQGLNTEAFF. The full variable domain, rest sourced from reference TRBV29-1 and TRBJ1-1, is SAVISQKPSRDICQRGTSLTIQCQVDSQVTMMFWYRQQPGQSLTLIATANQGSEATYESGFVIDKFPISRPNLTFSTLTVSNMSPEDSSIYLCSVEPQGLNTEAFFGQGTRLTVV.

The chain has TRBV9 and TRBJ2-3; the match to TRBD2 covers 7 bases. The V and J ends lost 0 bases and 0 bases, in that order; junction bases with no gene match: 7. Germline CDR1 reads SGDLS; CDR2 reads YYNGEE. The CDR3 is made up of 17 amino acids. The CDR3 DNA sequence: TGTGCCAGCAGCGTAGCTTTGACTAGCAGTAGCACAGATACGCAGTATTTT. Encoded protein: CASSVALTSSSTDTQYF.

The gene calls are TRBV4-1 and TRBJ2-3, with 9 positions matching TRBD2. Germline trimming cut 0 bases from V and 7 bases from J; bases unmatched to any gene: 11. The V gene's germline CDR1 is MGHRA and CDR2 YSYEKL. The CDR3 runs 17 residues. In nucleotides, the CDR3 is TGCGCCAGCAGCCAAGATCGTAGCGGGAGTGGTGCGAATACGCAGTATTTT. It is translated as CASSQDRSGSGANTQYF.

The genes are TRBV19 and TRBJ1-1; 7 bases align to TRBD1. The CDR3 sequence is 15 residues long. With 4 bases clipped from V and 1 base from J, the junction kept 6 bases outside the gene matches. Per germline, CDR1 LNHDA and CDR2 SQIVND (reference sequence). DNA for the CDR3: TGTGCCAGTAGTAAACAGGGGCTGGGGAACACTGAAGCTTTCTTT. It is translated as CASSKQGLGNTEAFF.

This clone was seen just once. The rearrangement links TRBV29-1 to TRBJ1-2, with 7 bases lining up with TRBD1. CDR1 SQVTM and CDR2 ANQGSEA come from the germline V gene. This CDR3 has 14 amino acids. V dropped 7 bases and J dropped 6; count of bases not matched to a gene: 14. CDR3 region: CSAIPPTGPHGYTF. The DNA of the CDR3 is TGCAGCGCTATCCCTCCGACAGGGCCCCATGGCTACACCTTC.

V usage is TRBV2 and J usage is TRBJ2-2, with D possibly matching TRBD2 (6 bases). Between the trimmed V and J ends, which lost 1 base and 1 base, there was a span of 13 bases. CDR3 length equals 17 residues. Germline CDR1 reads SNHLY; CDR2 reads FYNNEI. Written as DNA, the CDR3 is TGTGCCAGCAGTGAAGATGGGATTAGCGGGAACACCGGGGAGCTGTTTTTT. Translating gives CASSEDGISGNTGELFF.

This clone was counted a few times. In DNA form, the CDR3 reads TGTGCCAGCACCAAGGAGGCCTCTAGCACAGATACGCAGTATTTT. It translates to CASTKEASSTDTQYF. The chain employs TRBV7-9 and TRBJ2-3, with D tentatively TRBD2 (5 bases). V was trimmed by 7 bases and J by 0 bases, leaving 14 bases between them. In germline, CDR1 is SEHNR, CDR2 FQNEAQ (reference sequence). The CDR3 loop spans 15 amino acids.

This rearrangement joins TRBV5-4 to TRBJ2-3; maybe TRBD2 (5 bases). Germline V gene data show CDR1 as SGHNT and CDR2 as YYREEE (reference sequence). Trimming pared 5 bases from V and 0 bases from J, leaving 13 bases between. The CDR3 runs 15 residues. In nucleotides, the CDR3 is TGTGCCAGCAGTTCCAGCGGTACTAGCACAGATACGCAGTATTTT. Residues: CASSSSGTSTDTQYF.

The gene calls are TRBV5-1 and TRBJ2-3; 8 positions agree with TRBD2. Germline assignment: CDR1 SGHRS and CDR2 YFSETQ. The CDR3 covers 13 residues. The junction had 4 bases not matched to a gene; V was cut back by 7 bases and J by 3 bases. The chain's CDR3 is CASFRGGTDTQYF. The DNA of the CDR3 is TGCGCCAGCTTTCGGGGGGGAACAGATACGCAGTATTTT.

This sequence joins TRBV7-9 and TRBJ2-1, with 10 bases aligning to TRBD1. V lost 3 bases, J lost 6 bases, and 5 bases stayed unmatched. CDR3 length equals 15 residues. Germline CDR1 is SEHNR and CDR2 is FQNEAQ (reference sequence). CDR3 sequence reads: CASSFPGTGVNEQFF. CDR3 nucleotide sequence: TGTGCCAGCAGCTTCCCCGGGACAGGGGTCAATGAGCAGTTCTTC.

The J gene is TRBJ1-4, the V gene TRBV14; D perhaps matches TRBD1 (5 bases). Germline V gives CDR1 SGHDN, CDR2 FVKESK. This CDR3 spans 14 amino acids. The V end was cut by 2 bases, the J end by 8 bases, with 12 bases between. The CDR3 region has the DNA TGTGCCAGCAGCCAATCAACAGGAGGGGAAAAACTGTTTTTT. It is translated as CASSQSTGGEKLFF.